A single sample gave rise to the 29 T cell receptor beta chains below, sequenced in a study of neurological immune-mediated disorders. TCRdb ran MiXCR on the 5' RACE reads and lists one entry per CDR3 protein. Here the sample spans roughly 18,000 distinct CDR3 sequences, 25% to 30% being singletons. The sample was PBMCs. These receptors were collected from a man between 50 and 59 years old with HTLV-1-associated myelopathy (HAM/TSP).

This clonotype was detected many times. This sequence joins TRBV10-1 and TRBJ1-1, with 7 bases identical to TRBD1. V shed 5 bases, J shed 8 bases, and the junction held 5 bases outside the gene matches. CDR1 and CDR2 from the germline V gene are WNHNN and SYGVQD (reference sequence). The CDR3 covers 12 residues. CDR3 DNA sequence: TGCGCCAGCAGTTCTAGACAGGGAGAAGCTTTCTTT. Its translation: CASSSRQGEAFF.

The DNA of the CDR3 is TGTGCCAGCAGTCCAGTAAGCTCTGGAAACACCATATATTTT. The encoded protein is CASSPVSSGNTIYF. The rearrangement links TRBV27 to TRBJ1-3; D is uncertain. Germline V gives CDR1 MNHEY, CDR2 SMNVEV (reference sequence). The ends were cut back, 5 bases at V and 0 bases at J, with 8 bases in the middle. This CDR3 is 14 amino acids long.

The rearrangement uses TRBV5-6 and TRBJ2-3; D uncertain. Germline V gene lookup returns CDR1 SGHDT and CDR2 YYEEEE. V lost 2 bases and J 5 bases, leaving 12 bases between the germline ends. The CDR3 extends over 14 amino acids. The CDR3 DNA sequence: TGTGCCAGCAGCTTAGACTGGAGAGGAGATACGCAGTATTTT. Its translation: CASSLDWRGDTQYF.

This rearrangement joins TRBV7-2 to TRBJ2-7; perhaps TRBD1 as D (5 bases). Germline CDR1 reads SGHTA; CDR2 reads FQGNSA. This CDR3 contains 14 residues. V dropped 3 bases and J dropped 0 bases, with 9 bases sitting between them. The CDR3 coding sequence is TGTGCCAGCAGCTTCGACAGATACTCCTACGAGCAGTACTTC. As protein: CASSFDRYSYEQYF. Using reference TRBV7-2 and TRBJ2-7 for the parts outside the CDR3, the full variable domain is GAGVSQSPSNKVTEKGKDVELRCDPISGHTALYWYRQSLGQGLEFLIYFQGNSAPDKSGLPSDRFSAERTGGSVSTLTIQRTQQEDSAVYLCASSFDRYSYEQYFGPGTRLTVT.

The chain employs TRBV6-2 or TRBV6-3 and TRBJ1-2; TRBD1 might be the D (6 bases). Trimming took off 1 base at V and 8 bases at J, with 11 bases between the two ends. CDR1 is MNHEY, CDR2 SVGEGT, per germline. This CDR3 spans 13 amino acids. In nucleotides, the CDR3 is TGTGCCAGCAGTTACTGGGGGGCGCGCGGCTACACCTTC. Its protein is CASSYWGARGYTF.

The table lists this clonotype with a few counts. V is TRBV12-3 or TRBV12-4 and J is TRBJ1-1; D is possibly TRBD1 (6 bases). V lost 6 bases to trimming and J lost 4 bases, with 12 bases between them. The CDR3 is 13 amino acids. The CDR3 coding sequence is TGTGCCAGCAGCCAAACAGGGCGCACTGAAGCTTTCTTT. This gives the protein CASSQTGRTEAFF.

Only a few counts were recorded for this clonotype. V and J are TRBV25-1 and TRBJ2-1; D is possibly TRBD2 (6 bases). The CDR3 spans 13 residues. Per germline, CDR1 MGHDK and CDR2 SYGVNS. V dropped 1 base and J dropped 9 bases, with 10 bases sitting between them. The CDR3 protein is CASSELRGGEQFF. The CDR3 DNA follows: TGTGCCAGCAGTGAATTAAGGGGAGGTGAGCAGTTCTTC.

This clonotype has at least ten counts. This chain joins TRBV12-3 or TRBV12-4 and TRBJ1-1; tentative D call: TRBD1 (5 bases). This CDR3 comprises 14 residues. Trimming removed 7 bases at V and 0 bases at J, with 12 bases between. DNA for the CDR3: TGTGCCAGCATTGGGGCGTTTATGAACACTGAAGCTTTCTTT. Protein product: CASIGAFMNTEAFF.

The rearrangement joins TRBV19 to TRBJ2-3; D gene ambiguous. Germline lookup yields CDR1 LNHDA and CDR2 SQIVND (reference sequence). The V and J ends lost 3 bases and 6 bases respectively, with 10 bases between them. This CDR3 contains 13 residues. CDR3 nucleotides: TGTGCCAGTAGTATGGTCCGGTCCGATACGCAGTATTTT. Residues: CASSMVRSDTQYF.

The genes are TRBV30 and TRBJ2-7, with D uncertain. V lost 2 bases to trimming and J lost 3 bases, with 5 bases between them. The CDR3 is made up of 11 amino acids. Per germline, CDR1 GTSNPN and CDR2 SVGIG (reference sequence). The CDR3, as DNA: TGTGCCTGGAGTCGGAGCTACGAGCAGTACTTC. It encodes CAWSRSYEQYF.

For the CDR3, the DNA is TGCAGTGCTAGAGACCCTAGCGGGTCGAGCTCCTACAATGAGCAGTTCTTC. Translating it yields CSARDPSGSSSYNEQFF. V and J are TRBV20-1 and TRBJ2-1; 8 bases are shared with TRBD2. Germline trimming cut 0 bases from V and 0 bases from J; bases unmatched to any gene: 7. Germline V gives CDR1 DFQATT, CDR2 SNEGSKA (reference sequence). The CDR3 has 17 residues.

This clonotype was seen more than once but under ten times. J is TRBJ2-5 and V is TRBV5-1; a possible D gene is TRBD1 (5 bases). The CDR3 runs 14 residues. The germline gives CDR1 SGHRS, CDR2 YFSETQ. V lost 0 bases and J lost 5, with 11 bases in between. The CDR3 nucleotides read TGCGCCAGCAGCTTGGGCAGGGCGGCGGAGACCCAGTACTTC. It specifies CASSLGRAAETQYF.

The gene calls are TRBV12-3 or TRBV12-4 and TRBJ1-4; D perhaps matches TRBD1 (6 bases). V lost 5 bases and J lost 8, with 15 bases in between. The CDR3 has 14 amino acids. The CDR3 protein is CASSQGQGHEKLFF. The CDR3 nucleotides are TGTGCCAGCAGTCAGGGGCAGGGGCACGAAAAACTGTTTTTT.

This clonotype appeared a few times. CDR3 region: CASSLQGGNTGELFF. In nucleotides, the CDR3 is TGCGCCAGCAGCTTGCAGGGCGGGAACACCGGGGAGCTGTTTTTT. The V call is TRBV5-1, the J call TRBJ2-2, with D maybe TRBD1 (5 bases). The CDR3 is 15 residues long. Looked up from germline, CDR1 is SGHRS and CDR2 is YFSETQ. V was shortened by 1 base and J by 1 base, with 8 bases between the two germline ends.

The V gene is TRBV5-6, the J gene TRBJ2-1; D unresolved. Per germline, CDR1 SGHDT and CDR2 YYEEEE. The CDR3 length is 16 residues. The V end was cut by 1 base, the J end by 0 bases, with 11 bases between. The CDR3: CASSLSAVSSYNEQFF. The CDR3 region has the DNA TGTGCCAGCAGCTTGTCTGCGGTCAGCTCCTACAATGAGCAGTTCTTC.

In its sample, this clonotype was seen a few times. V gene TRBV20-1 combines with J gene TRBJ2-3, with no clear D. Germline V gene sequence: CDR1 DFQATT, CDR2 SNEGSKA (reference sequence). The CDR3 contains 13 residues. With 4 bases removed from V and 3 bases from J, the gap between germline ends came to 11 bases. The CDR3 nucleotides are TGCAGTGCTAAATCCAAACTTACAGATACGCAGTATTTT. Protein sequence: CSAKSKLTDTQYF.

The chain uses TRBV20-1 and TRBJ2-3, with unresolved D. The CDR3 contains 12 residues. Per the germline V gene, CDR1 is DFQATT and CDR2 is SNEGSKA (reference sequence). V was cut by 4 bases and J by 2 bases, with 7 bases left in between. The CDR3: CSAIPSTDTQYF. CDR3 in DNA: TGCAGTGCTATCCCTTCCACAGATACGCAGTATTTT.

This clonotype came up many times. This CDR3 reads CASSYSRRLNTEAFF. In DNA form, the CDR3 reads TGTGCCAGCAGTTACTCGAGGCGACTGAACACTGAAGCTTTCTTT. The chain carries TRBV6-5 and TRBJ1-1; D is unresolved. Per the germline V gene, CDR1 is MNHEY and CDR2 is SVGAGI. The CDR3 contains 15 residues. The V and J ends lost 0 bases and 0 bases respectively, with 8 bases between them.

The chain employs TRBV29-1 and TRBJ2-3; 8 nucleotides match TRBD1. The CDR3 runs 14 residues. V shed 4 bases, J shed 4 bases, and the junction held 7 bases outside the gene matches. The V gene's germline CDR1 is SQVTM and CDR2 ANQGSEA. CDR3 in DNA: TGCAGCGTTGCTTGGACAGGGTTGGCAGATACGCAGTATTTT. It specifies CSVAWTGLADTQYF.

This sequence joins TRBV5-6 and TRBJ2-5; 8 positions agree with TRBD2. The germline V gene has CDR1 SGHDT and CDR2 YYEEEE. The CDR3 loop spans 16 amino acids. The J segment lost 1 base and the V segment lost 0 bases, leaving 5 bases of the junction unmatched. The CDR3 nucleotides read TGTGCCAGCAGCTTGGGAGCGGGGGACATCCAAGAGACCCAGTACTTC. It encodes CASSLGAGDIQETQYF.

Ten or more counts support this clonotype. The gene calls are TRBV27 and TRBJ1-6; D might be TRBD1 (5 bases). Germline loops: CDR1 MNHEY, CDR2 SMNVEV (reference sequence). This CDR3 region has 16 residues. The ends were cut back, 6 bases at V and 1 base at J, with 13 bases in the middle. As DNA, the CDR3 is TGTGCCAGCAGAAGCGGGGGGAGGTCCTATAATTCACCCCTCCACTTT. Translated: CASRSGGRSYNSPLHF.

The J gene is TRBJ2-3, the V gene TRBV6-4; D remains ambiguous. The CDR3 is made up of 10 amino acids. The germline V gene has CDR1 MRHNA and CDR2 SNTAGT. V was pared by 6 bases and J by 4 bases, with 2 bases between. CDR3 DNA sequence: TGTGCCAGCAGCCCAGATACGCAGTATTTT. Translating it yields CASSPDTQYF.

This clonotype occurred many times. The chain links TRBV7-3 to TRBJ2-1, with 9 nucleotides matching TRBD2. There are 15 residues in the CDR3. Trimming took 5 bases from V and 3 from J; bases not matched to a gene: 5. Germline CDR1 reads SGHTA; CDR2 reads FQGTGA. CDR3 sequence (DNA): TGTGCCAGCAGCATTGGGACTAGCAGCTACAATGAGCAGTTCTTC. Translating gives CASSIGTSSYNEQFF.

This sequence joins TRBV18 and TRBJ2-4, with TRBD1 as a possible D gene (6 bases). From germline, CDR1 is KGHSH and CDR2 LQKENI. V lost 2 bases and J 0 bases, leaving 14 bases between the germline ends. The CDR3 sequence is 17 residues long. The CDR3 loop is CASSPAAGQLAKNIQYF. The CDR3 region has the DNA TGTGCCAGCTCACCAGCAGCAGGACAGCTAGCCAAAAACATTCAGTACTTC.

The chain couples TRBV19 to TRBJ2-7; 7 nucleotides match TRBD1. Trimming cost V 4 bases and J 2 bases; bases outside gene matches: 2. The CDR3 is made up of 13 amino acids. CDR1 and CDR2 (germline): LNHDA, SQIVND (reference sequence). This CDR3 is CASSRGQTYEQYF. As DNA, the CDR3 is TGTGCCAGTAGTAGGGGACAGACCTACGAGCAGTACTTC.

This clonotype came up a few times. V usage is TRBV6-2 or TRBV6-3 and J usage is TRBJ1-5, with D possibly being TRBD1 (6 bases). CDR1 MNHEY and CDR2 SVGEGT come from the germline V gene. The CDR3 consists of 14 residues. Trimming removed 5 bases from V and 5 bases from J, with 13 bases in between. This CDR3 reads CASSGDRYYQPQHF. For the CDR3, the DNA is TGTGCCAGCAGTGGAGACAGGTACTATCAGCCCCAGCATTTT.

This clonotype has more than one count but fewer than ten. The chain is built from TRBV20-1 and TRBJ1-6; 10 nucleotides agree with TRBD1. V was clipped by 6 bases and J by 10 bases; unmatched bases: 9. The CDR3 runs 14 residues. Germline CDR1 is DFQATT and CDR2 is SNEGSKA (reference sequence). CDR3 sequence: CSAPLGTGVSPLHF. CDR3 sequence (DNA): TGCAGTGCGCCCCTCGGGACAGGGGTATCACCCCTCCACTTT.

The rearrangement links TRBV5-1 to TRBJ2-5; 8 bases are a match to TRBD1. The V and J ends lost 0 bases and 5 bases, in that order; junction bases with no gene match: 9. Per the germline V gene, CDR1 is SGHRS and CDR2 is YFSETQ. The CDR3 has 16 residues. CDR3: CASSLANRGVEETQYF. The CDR3 DNA reads as TGCGCCAGCAGCTTGGCCAACAGGGGGGTGGAGGAGACCCAGTACTTC. Drawing the rest from reference TRBV5-1 and TRBJ2-5, the complete variable domain is KAGVTQTPRYLIKTRGQQVTLSCSPISGHRSVSWYQQTPGQGLQFLFEYFSETQRNKGNFPGRFSGRQFSNSRSEMNVSTLELGDSALYLCASSLANRGVEETQYFGPGTRLLVL.

This chain joins TRBV7-3 and TRBJ1-1, with unresolved D. V lost 0 bases and J 12 bases, leaving 14 bases between the germline ends. The CDR3 is 13 amino acids. Germline V gives CDR1 SGHTA, CDR2 FQGTGA. This chain's CDR3 is CASSLTSESRTFF. For the CDR3, the DNA is TGTGCCAGCAGCTTAACTTCGGAATCGCGCACTTTCTTT.